Listed below are T cell receptor beta chains from one sample, sequenced in a study of blood T cell repertoires in COVID-19. Repertoires were generated with immunoSEQ multiplex PCR, while TCRdb's copy carries only in-frame clones and drops some. The sample holds about 92,000 clones, around 85% seen once. The sequenced material came from peripheral blood. The receptor source for this set is a man at least 80 years old with acute or convalescent COVID-19. Both conserved end residues are part of each CDR3. A D gene is named only where the DNA matches it firmly. Where a row states a size, it is once, few, many or the class of an expanded clone; other rows omit it.

d_call: TRBD1
j_call: TRBJ1-3
clone_size: -
v_call: TRBV28
cdr3_aa: CASSYRGRSGNTIYF
cdr3_nt: TGTGCCAGCAGTTACAGGGGGCGCTCCGGAAACACCATATATTTT

d_call: TRBD1
j_call: TRBJ1-6
clone_size: -
v_call: TRBV4-3
cdr3_aa: CASSQTTGGNSPLHF
cdr3_nt: TGCGCCAGCAGCCAAACGACAGGGGGCAATTCACCCCTCCACTTT

d_call: -
j_call: TRBJ2-1
clone_size: -
v_call: TRBV7-7
cdr3_aa: CASAQGRELGDEQFF
cdr3_nt: TGTGCTAGCGCCCAGGGGCGGGAGTTAGGCGATGAGCAGTTCTTC

d_call: TRBD2
j_call: TRBJ2-1
clone_size: -
v_call: TRBV19
cdr3_aa: CASSIYATSGRNEQFF
cdr3_nt: TGTGCCAGTAGTATATATGCGACTAGCGGGAGGAATGAGCAGTTCTTC

d_call: TRBD1
j_call: TRBJ2-3
clone_size: -
v_call: TRBV11-3
cdr3_aa: CASSPRTGGRTDTQYF
cdr3_nt: TGTGCCAGCAGCCCTCGGACAGGGGGAAGGACAGATACGCAGTATTTT

d_call: TRBD1
j_call: TRBJ2-3
clone_size: once
v_call: TRBV10-3
cdr3_aa: CAISLWTGQGADTQYF
cdr3_nt: TGTGCCATCTCTCTTTGGACAGGCCAAGGGGCAGATACGCAGTATTTT

d_call: -
j_call: TRBJ1-2
clone_size: -
v_call: TRBV11-1
cdr3_aa: CASSLNSVNRVDGYTF
cdr3_nt: TGTGCCAGCAGCTTAAATTCCGTCAACAGGGTGGATGGCTACACCTTC

d_call: TRBD2
j_call: TRBJ2-1
clone_size: -
v_call: TRBV5-1
cdr3_aa: CASSLVAGGPYNEQFF
cdr3_nt: TGCGCCAGCAGCTTGGTGGCGGGAGGGCCCTACAATGAGCAGTTCTTC

d_call: TRBD2
j_call: TRBJ2-3
clone_size: -
v_call: TRBV18
cdr3_aa: CASSSRTSGSTDTQYF
cdr3_nt: TGTGCCAGCTCAAGCCGGACTAGCGGTAGCACAGATACGCAGTATTTT

d_call: TRBD1
j_call: TRBJ1-5
clone_size: -
v_call: TRBV6-2/TRBV6-3
cdr3_aa: CASSYSPQQGFNQPQHF
cdr3_nt: TGTGCCAGCAGTTACTCACCACAACAGGGGTTCAATCAGCCCCAGCATTTT

d_call: -
j_call: TRBJ1-1
clone_size: -
v_call: TRBV5-1
cdr3_aa: CASSLALREVEAFF
cdr3_nt: TGCGCCAGCAGCTTGGCCTTACGAGAGGTGGAAGCTTTCTTT

d_call: TRBD2
j_call: TRBJ2-5
clone_size: -
v_call: TRBV7-3
cdr3_aa: CASSSPAGGKETQYF
cdr3_nt: TGTGCCAGCAGCTCCCCGGCCGGGGGGAAGGAGACCCAGTACTTC

d_call: -
j_call: TRBJ2-7
clone_size: -
v_call: TRBV2
cdr3_aa: CASSAYEQYF
cdr3_nt: TGTGCCAGCAGTGCTTACGAGCAGTACTTC

d_call: -
j_call: TRBJ1-5
clone_size: -
v_call: TRBV12-3/TRBV12-4
cdr3_aa: CASKMGGQPQHF
cdr3_nt: TGTGCCAGCAAGATGGGGGGGCAGCCCCAGCATTTT

d_call: -
j_call: TRBJ2-5
clone_size: -
v_call: TRBV4-1
cdr3_aa: CASSQVGGIGETQYF
cdr3_nt: TGCGCCAGCAGCCAAGTCGGGGGAATTGGAGAGACCCAGTACTTC

d_call: -
j_call: TRBJ2-6
clone_size: -
v_call: TRBV18
cdr3_aa: CASSHGSSGANVLTF
cdr3_nt: TGTGCCAGCTCACACGGGAGCTCTGGGGCCAACGTCCTGACTTTC

d_call: -
j_call: TRBJ1-1
clone_size: few
v_call: TRBV19
cdr3_aa: CASSVRVKTEAFF
cdr3_nt: TGTGCCAGTAGTGTCAGGGTAAAGACTGAAGCTTTCTTT

d_call: TRBD1
j_call: TRBJ2-5
clone_size: once
v_call: TRBV7-7
cdr3_aa: CASSLNTGGQETQYF
cdr3_nt: TGTGCTAGCAGCTTAAACACAGGGGGACAAGAGACCCAGTACTTC

d_call: TRBD1
j_call: TRBJ1-5
clone_size: -
v_call: TRBV7-9
cdr3_aa: CASSGDRGGQPQHF
cdr3_nt: TGTGCCAGCAGCGGGGACAGGGGTGGTCAGCCCCAGCATTTT

d_call: TRBD1
j_call: TRBJ2-1
clone_size: -
v_call: TRBV2
cdr3_aa: CASKGQGAFVEQFF
cdr3_nt: TGTGCCAGCAAAGGGCAGGGGGCTTTTGTTGAGCAGTTCTTC

d_call: TRBD2
j_call: TRBJ2-3
clone_size: -
v_call: TRBV5-4
cdr3_aa: CASSLAGGADTQYF
cdr3_nt: TGTGCCAGCAGCTTAGCGGGAGGGGCAGATACGCAGTATTTT

d_call: -
j_call: TRBJ2-7
clone_size: -
v_call: TRBV5-1
cdr3_aa: CASSGVGAYEQYF
cdr3_nt: TGCGCCAGCAGCGGAGTAGGGGCCTACGAGCAGTACTTC

d_call: TRBD1
j_call: TRBJ1-1
clone_size: -
v_call: TRBV28
cdr3_aa: CASREQGETEAFF
cdr3_nt: TGTGCCAGCAGGGAACAGGGGGAGACTGAAGCTTTCTTT

d_call: TRBD2
j_call: TRBJ2-2
clone_size: -
v_call: TRBV2
cdr3_aa: CASKRTSGIPGELFF
cdr3_nt: TGTGCCAGCAAACGGACTAGCGGGATCCCCGGGGAGCTGTTTTTT

d_call: -
j_call: TRBJ1-2
clone_size: once
v_call: TRBV28
cdr3_aa: CASIPNRVYGYTF
cdr3_nt: TGTGCCAGCATCCCCAACAGGGTTTATGGCTACACCTTC

d_call: TRBD1
j_call: TRBJ1-2
clone_size: -
v_call: TRBV23-1
cdr3_aa: CASTPGTGNYGYTF
cdr3_nt: TGCGCCAGCACTCCAGGGACAGGGAACTATGGCTACACCTTC

d_call: TRBD2
j_call: TRBJ2-3
clone_size: -
v_call: TRBV6-2/TRBV6-3
cdr3_aa: CASSYRGVRDTDTQYF
cdr3_nt: TGTGCCAGCAGTTACCGGGGGGTGAGGGACACAGATACGCAGTATTTT

d_call: TRBD2
j_call: TRBJ2-1
clone_size: -
v_call: TRBV2
cdr3_aa: CASSASGTGAYNEQFF
cdr3_nt: TGTGCCAGCTCGGCTAGCGGAACTGGGGCCTACAATGAGCAGTTCTTC

d_call: -
j_call: TRBJ1-5
clone_size: -
v_call: TRBV28
cdr3_aa: CASSLSRAQGNQPQHF
cdr3_nt: TGTGCCAGCAGTTTATCGAGGGCGCAGGGCAATCAGCCCCAGCATTTT

d_call: -
j_call: TRBJ2-5
clone_size: medium-sized
v_call: TRBV13
cdr3_aa: CASTLGQGLGTQYF
cdr3_nt: TGTGCCAGCACTCTGGGGCAGGGACTCGGGACCCAGTACTTC

d_call: -
j_call: TRBJ1-2
clone_size: -
v_call: TRBV5-4
cdr3_aa: CASSFRQDNYGYTF
cdr3_nt: TGTGCCAGCAGCTTTAGGCAGGATAACTATGGCTACACCTTC

d_call: TRBD2
j_call: TRBJ2-3
clone_size: -
v_call: TRBV6-1
cdr3_aa: CASSRTSGTDTQYF
cdr3_nt: TGTGCCAGCAGTAGGACTAGCGGCACAGATACGCAGTATTTT

d_call: TRBD2
j_call: TRBJ2-2
clone_size: -
v_call: TRBV19
cdr3_aa: CASSTGLGLAVTNTGELFF
cdr3_nt: TGTGCCAGTAGTACAGGATTAGGACTAGCGGTGACGAACACCGGGGAGCTGTTTTTT

d_call: -
j_call: TRBJ2-7
clone_size: many
v_call: TRBV27
cdr3_aa: CASSFSTGYEQYF
cdr3_nt: TGTGCCAGCAGTTTCTCAACGGGGTACGAGCAGTACTTC

d_call: TRBD1
j_call: TRBJ1-1
clone_size: -
v_call: TRBV6-4
cdr3_aa: CASSGNRGDTEAFF
cdr3_nt: TGTGCCAGCAGTGGGAACAGGGGAGACACTGAAGCTTTCTTT

d_call: TRBD2
j_call: TRBJ2-1
clone_size: -
v_call: TRBV6-5
cdr3_aa: CASSYSGSGRVNEQFF
cdr3_nt: TGTGCCAGCAGTTATTCTGGTAGCGGGAGGGTAAATGAGCAGTTCTTC

d_call: -
j_call: TRBJ1-3
clone_size: many
v_call: TRBV7-9
cdr3_aa: CASSLIHGHRQRGNTIYF
cdr3_nt: TGTGCCAGCAGCTTAATTCACGGACACAGACAGAGGGGAAACACCATATATTTT

d_call: -
j_call: TRBJ1-1
clone_size: -
v_call: TRBV4-2
cdr3_aa: CASSHTGDTEAFF
cdr3_nt: TGTGCCAGCAGCCACACGGGGGACACTGAAGCTTTCTTT

d_call: -
j_call: TRBJ1-5
clone_size: -
v_call: TRBV6-5
cdr3_aa: CASSYTGTFRNQPQHF
cdr3_nt: TGTGCCAGCAGTTATACAGGGACGTTTCGCAATCAGCCCCAGCATTTT

d_call: TRBD2
j_call: TRBJ2-7
clone_size: -
v_call: TRBV4-1
cdr3_aa: CASSQDGAGVYEQYF
cdr3_nt: TGCGCCAGCAGCCAAGATGGGGCGGGGGTGTACGAGCAGTACTTC

d_call: -
j_call: TRBJ1-1
clone_size: -
v_call: TRBV7-3
cdr3_aa: CASSFGHMNTEAFF
cdr3_nt: TGTGCCAGCAGCTTTGGACACATGAACACTGAAGCTTTCTTT

d_call: -
j_call: TRBJ1-6
clone_size: -
v_call: TRBV28
cdr3_aa: CASRQGSSNSPLHF
cdr3_nt: TGTGCCAGCAGACAGGGTTCAAGTAATTCACCCCTCCACTTT

d_call: TRBD1
j_call: TRBJ2-2
clone_size: -
v_call: TRBV28
cdr3_aa: CASRMDRAGTGELFF
cdr3_nt: TGTGCCAGCAGAATGGACAGGGCGGGCACCGGGGAGCTGTTTTTT

d_call: TRBD1
j_call: TRBJ1-5
clone_size: -
v_call: TRBV19
cdr3_aa: CASSILTGEVRNQPQHF
cdr3_nt: TGTGCCAGTAGTATCCTCACAGGGGAAGTGCGCAATCAGCCCCAGCATTTT